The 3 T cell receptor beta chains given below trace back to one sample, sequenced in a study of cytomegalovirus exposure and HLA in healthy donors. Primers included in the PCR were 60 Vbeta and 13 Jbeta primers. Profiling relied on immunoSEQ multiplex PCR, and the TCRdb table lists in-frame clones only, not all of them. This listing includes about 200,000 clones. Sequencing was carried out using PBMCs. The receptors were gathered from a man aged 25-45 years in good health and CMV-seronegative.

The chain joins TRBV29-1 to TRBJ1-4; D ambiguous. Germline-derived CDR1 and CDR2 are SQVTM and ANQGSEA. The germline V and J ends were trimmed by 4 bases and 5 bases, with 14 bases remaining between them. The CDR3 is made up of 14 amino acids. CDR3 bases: TGCAGCGTTGTTCCGTCAGGATCAAATGAAAAACTGTTTTTT. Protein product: CSVVPSGSNEKLFF.

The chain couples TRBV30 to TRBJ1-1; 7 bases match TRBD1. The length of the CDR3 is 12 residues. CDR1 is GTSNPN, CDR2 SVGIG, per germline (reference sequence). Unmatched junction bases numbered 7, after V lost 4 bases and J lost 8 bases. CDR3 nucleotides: TGTGCCTGGAATATAGGACAGGTGGAAGCTTTCTTT. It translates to CAWNIGQVEAFF.

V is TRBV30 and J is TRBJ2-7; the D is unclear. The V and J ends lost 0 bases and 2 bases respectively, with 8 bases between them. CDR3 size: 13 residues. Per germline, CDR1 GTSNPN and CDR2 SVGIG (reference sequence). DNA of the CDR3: TGTGCCTGGAGTGTACAATCACCCTACGAGCAGTACTTC. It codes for CAWSVQSPYEQYF.